What follows is one T cell receptor delta chain and its context. Trimming cost V 1 base and J 0 bases, with 24 bases left between them. Germline CDR1 and CDR2: TSWWSYY and QGS. The CDR3 length is 20 residues. These data come from a study of gamma-delta T cells after stem cell transplantation. TCRdb re-analyzed the RT-PCR reads via CATT. The top ten hold 2.5% to 3.5% of the sample, which has about 11,000 delta-chain clones, approximately 37% seen once. The clonotype was recovered from a human donor. It is not recorded whose cells these are; they may come from a transplant donor. Sequencing was carried out using gamma-delta T cells. The chain joins TRDV1 to TRDJ1; the D gene is possibly TRDD2 (5 bases). The CDR3 loop is CALGEPQGLPASLYTDKLIF. In DNA, the CDR3 is TGTGCTCTTGGGGAACCCCAGGGCCTACCCGCTTCATTGTACACCGATAAACTCATCTTT.